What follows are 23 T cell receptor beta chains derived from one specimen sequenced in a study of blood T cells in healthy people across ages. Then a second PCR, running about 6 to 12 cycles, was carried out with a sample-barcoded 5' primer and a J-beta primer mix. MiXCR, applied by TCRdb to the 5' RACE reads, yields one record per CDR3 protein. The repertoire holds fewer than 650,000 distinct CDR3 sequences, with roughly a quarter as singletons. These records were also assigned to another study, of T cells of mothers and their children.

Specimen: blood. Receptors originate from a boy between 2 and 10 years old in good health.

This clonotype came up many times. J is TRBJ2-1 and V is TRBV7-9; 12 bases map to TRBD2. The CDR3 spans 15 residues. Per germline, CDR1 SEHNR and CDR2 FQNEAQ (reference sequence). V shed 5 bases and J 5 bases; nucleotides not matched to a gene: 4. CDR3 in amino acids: CASSPGLAGNNEQFF. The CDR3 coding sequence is TGTGCCAGCAGCCCTGGACTAGCGGGGAACAATGAGCAGTTCTTC.

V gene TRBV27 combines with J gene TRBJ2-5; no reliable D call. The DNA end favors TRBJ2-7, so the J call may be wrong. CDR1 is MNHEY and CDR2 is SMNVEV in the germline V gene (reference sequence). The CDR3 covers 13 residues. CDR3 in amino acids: CASSSKPSSEQYF. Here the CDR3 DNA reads TGTGCCAGCAGCTCCAAACCTAGTAGCGAGCAGTACTTC.

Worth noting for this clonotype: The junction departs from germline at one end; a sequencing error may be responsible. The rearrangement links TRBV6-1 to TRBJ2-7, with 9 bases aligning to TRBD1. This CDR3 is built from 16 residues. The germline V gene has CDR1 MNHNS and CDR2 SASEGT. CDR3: CASSEVSGQGPYEPYF. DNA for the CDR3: TGTGCCAGCAGTGAAGTAAGCGGACAGGGGCCCTACGAGCCGTACTTC.

The chain's CDR3 is CASSLARIAGELFF. In DNA, the CDR3 is TGTGCCAGCAGCTTAGCGCGAATAGCCGGGGAGCTGTTTTTT. The chain uses TRBV7-2 and TRBJ2-2; D is unresolved. From germline, CDR1 is SGHTA and CDR2 FQGNSA. This CDR3 comprises 14 residues. V was pared by 0 bases and J by 6 bases, with 8 bases between.

The CDR3 region has the DNA TGTGCCAGTAGCGGAGTGACAGGAGGAACAGATACGCAGTATTTT. This encodes CASSGVTGGTDTQYF. The rearrangement uses TRBV19 and TRBJ2-3; TRBD1 might be the D (6 bases). Germline lookup yields CDR1 LNHDA and CDR2 SQIVND (reference sequence). V lost 6 bases and J lost 3, with 16 bases in between. CDR3 length: 15 residues.

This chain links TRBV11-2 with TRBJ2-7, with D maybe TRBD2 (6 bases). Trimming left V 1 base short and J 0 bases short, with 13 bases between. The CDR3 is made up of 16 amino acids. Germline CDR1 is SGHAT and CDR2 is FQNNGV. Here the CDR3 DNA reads TGTGCCAGCAGCTTAGCAGCTAGCGCCCCCTCCTACGAGCAGTACTTC. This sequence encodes CASSLAASAPSYEQYF.

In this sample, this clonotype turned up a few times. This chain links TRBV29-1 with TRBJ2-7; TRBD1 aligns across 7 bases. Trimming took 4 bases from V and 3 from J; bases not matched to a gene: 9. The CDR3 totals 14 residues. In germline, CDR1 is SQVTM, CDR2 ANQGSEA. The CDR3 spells CSVGTGELDYEQYF. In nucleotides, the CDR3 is TGCAGCGTTGGGACAGGTGAACTCGACTACGAGCAGTACTTC.

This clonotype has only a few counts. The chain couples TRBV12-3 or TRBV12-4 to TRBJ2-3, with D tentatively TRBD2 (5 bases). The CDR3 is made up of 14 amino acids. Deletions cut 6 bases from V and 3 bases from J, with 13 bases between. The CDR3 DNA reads TGTGCCAGCAGCGCGGGCGTCCGAACAGATACGCAGTATTTT. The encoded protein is CASSAGVRTDTQYF.

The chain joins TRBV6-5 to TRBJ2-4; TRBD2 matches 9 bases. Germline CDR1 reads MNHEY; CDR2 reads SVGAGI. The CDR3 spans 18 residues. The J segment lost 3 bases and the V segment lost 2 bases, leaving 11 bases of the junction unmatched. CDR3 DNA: TGTGCCAGCAGTTACGGCGGGGGGGCTGCGGTTGGCAAAAACATTCAGTACTTC. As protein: CASSYGGGAAVGKNIQYF.

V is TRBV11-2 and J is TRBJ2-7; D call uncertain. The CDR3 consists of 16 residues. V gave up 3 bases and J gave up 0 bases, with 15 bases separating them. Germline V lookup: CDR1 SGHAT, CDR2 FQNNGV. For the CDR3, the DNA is TGTGCCAGCAGCTTCCATGCCAGGTCGAGCTCCTACGAGCAGTACTTC. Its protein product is CASSFHARSSSYEQYF.

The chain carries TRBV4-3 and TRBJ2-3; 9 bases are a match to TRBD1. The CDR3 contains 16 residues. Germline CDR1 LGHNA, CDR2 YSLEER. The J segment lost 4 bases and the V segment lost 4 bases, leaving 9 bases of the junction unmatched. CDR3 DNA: TGCGCCAGCAGCCTCGGGACAGGGAATATAGCAGATACGCAGTATTTT. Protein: CASSLGTGNIADTQYF.

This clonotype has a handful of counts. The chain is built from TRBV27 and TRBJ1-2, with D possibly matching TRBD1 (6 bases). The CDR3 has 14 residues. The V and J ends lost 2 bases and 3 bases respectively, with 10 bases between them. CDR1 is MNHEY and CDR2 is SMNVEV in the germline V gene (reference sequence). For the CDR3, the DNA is TGTGCCAGCAGTTTAACAGGGAGCGACTATGGCTACACCTTC. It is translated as CASSLTGSDYGYTF.

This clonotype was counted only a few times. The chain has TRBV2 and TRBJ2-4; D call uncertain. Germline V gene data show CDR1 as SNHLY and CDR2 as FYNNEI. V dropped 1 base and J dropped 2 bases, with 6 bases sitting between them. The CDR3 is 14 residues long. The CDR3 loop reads CASSEGITKNIQYF. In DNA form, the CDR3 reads TGTGCCAGCAGTGAAGGTATAACCAAAAACATTCAGTACTTC.

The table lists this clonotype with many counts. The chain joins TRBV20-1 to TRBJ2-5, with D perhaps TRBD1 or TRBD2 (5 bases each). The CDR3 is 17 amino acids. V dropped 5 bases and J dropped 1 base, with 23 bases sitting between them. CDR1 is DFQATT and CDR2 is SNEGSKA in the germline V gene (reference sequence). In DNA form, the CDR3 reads TGCAGTGCTCCTATCAGACGGGGACCGACACTCCAAGAGACCCAGTACTTC. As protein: CSAPIRRGPTLQETQYF.

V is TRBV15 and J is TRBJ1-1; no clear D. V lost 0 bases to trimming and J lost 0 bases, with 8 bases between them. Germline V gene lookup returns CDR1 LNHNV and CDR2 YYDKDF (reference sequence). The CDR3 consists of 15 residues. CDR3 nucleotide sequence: TGTGCCACCAGCAGAGATCGACGGGTGAACACTGAAGCTTTCTTT. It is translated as CATSRDRRVNTEAFF.

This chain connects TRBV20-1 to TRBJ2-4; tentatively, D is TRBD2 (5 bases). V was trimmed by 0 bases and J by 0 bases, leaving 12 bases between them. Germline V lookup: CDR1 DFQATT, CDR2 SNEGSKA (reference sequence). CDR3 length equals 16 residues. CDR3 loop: CSARDRDSLAKNIQYF. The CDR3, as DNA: TGCAGTGCTAGAGATCGGGATAGCCTAGCCAAAAACATTCAGTACTTC.

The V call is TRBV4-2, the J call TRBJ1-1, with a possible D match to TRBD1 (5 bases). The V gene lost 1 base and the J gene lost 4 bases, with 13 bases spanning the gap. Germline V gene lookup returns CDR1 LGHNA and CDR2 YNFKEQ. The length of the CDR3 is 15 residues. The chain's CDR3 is CASSQVQGKVTEAFF. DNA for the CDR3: TGTGCCAGCAGCCAAGTCCAGGGTAAGGTCACTGAAGCTTTCTTT.

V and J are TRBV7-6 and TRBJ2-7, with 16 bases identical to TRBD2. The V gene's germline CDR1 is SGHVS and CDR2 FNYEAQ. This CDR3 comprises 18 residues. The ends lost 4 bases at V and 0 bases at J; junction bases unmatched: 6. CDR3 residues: CASSSGTSGRVFSYEQYF. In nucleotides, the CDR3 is TGTGCCAGCAGCTCAGGGACTAGCGGGAGGGTATTCTCCTACGAGCAGTACTTC.

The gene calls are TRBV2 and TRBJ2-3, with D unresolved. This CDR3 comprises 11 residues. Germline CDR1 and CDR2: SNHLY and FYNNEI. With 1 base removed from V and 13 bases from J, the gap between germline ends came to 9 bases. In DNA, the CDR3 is TGTGCCAGCAGTGAAGGGCCATCCAAGTATTTT. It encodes CASSEGPSKYF.

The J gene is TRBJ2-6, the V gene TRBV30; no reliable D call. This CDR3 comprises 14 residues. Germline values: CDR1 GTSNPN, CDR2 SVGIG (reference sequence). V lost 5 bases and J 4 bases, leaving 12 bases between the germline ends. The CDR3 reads CAWAMWAGANVLTF. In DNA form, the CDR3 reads TGTGCCTGGGCCATGTGGGCAGGGGCCAACGTCCTGACTTTC.

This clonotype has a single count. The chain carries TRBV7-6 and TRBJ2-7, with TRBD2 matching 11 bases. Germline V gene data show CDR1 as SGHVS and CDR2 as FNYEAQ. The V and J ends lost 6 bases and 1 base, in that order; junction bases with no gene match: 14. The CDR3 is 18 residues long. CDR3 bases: TGTGCCAGCAGTCAGCGAGGTAGCGGGAGGGGAAGGTCCTACGAGCAGTACTTC. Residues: CASSQRGSGRGRSYEQYF. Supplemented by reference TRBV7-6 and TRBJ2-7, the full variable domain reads GAGVSQSPRYKVTKRGQDVALRCDPISGHVSLYWYRQALGQGPEFLTYFNYEAQQDKSGLPNDRFSAERPEGSISTLTIQRTEQRDSAMYRCASSQRGSGRGRSYEQYFGPGTRLTVT.

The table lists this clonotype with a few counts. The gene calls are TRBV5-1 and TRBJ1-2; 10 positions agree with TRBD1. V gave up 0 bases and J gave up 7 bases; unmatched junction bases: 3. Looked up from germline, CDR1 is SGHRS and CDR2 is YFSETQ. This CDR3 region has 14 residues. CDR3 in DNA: TGCGCCAGCAGCTTGGCGGGGACAGGGGTTGGCTACACCTTC. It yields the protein CASSLAGTGVGYTF.

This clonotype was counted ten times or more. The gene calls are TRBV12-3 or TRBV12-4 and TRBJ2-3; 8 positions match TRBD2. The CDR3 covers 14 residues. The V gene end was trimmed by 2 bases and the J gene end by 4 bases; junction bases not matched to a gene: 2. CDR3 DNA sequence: TGTGCCAGCAGTTTAACGGGGGGGTCAGATACGCAGTATTTT. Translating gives CASSLTGGSDTQYF.